The 15 T cell receptor beta chains presented below share a single source sample, sequenced in a study of blood T cell repertoires in COVID-19. Sequencing was performed with immunoSEQ multiplex PCR; in TCRdb, only in-frame clones are kept and a portion is missing. This repertoire shows 300,000 or so clones, around nine tenths found once; its top ten account for around 2.5%. Source material: PBMCs or T cells enriched from blood (not recorded which). These receptors were taken from a man in his 60s who had recovered from COVID-19.

This clone has more than one count but fewer than ten. The rearrangement links TRBV28 to TRBJ2-6; no definite D call. The V gene's germline CDR1 is MDHEN and CDR2 SYDVKM. V was pared by 4 bases and J by 2 bases, with 30 bases between. This CDR3 comprises 22 residues. This CDR3 reads CASSSGFSFELVINPGANVLTF. The CDR3 bases are TGTGCCAGCAGTTCCGGGTTTTCTTTCGAGCTGGTAATCAACCCTGGGGCCAACGTCCTGACTTTC.

V usage is TRBV30 and J usage is TRBJ1-4; TRBD1 matches at 9 bases. CDR1 is GTSNPN, CDR2 SVGIG, per germline (reference sequence). V lost 3 bases and J lost 7; bases outside the gene matches: 6. The CDR3 is 14 residues long. As DNA, the CDR3 is TGTGCCTGGAGAGAAACAGGGGGCTTTGAAAAACTGTTTTTT. Its protein is CAWRETGGFEKLFF.

V gene TRBV19 combines with J gene TRBJ1-5; 9 bases agree with TRBD1. The CDR3 runs to 15 residues. J gave up 6 bases and V 6 bases, and 9 bases lay outside the gene matches. Germline V lookup: CDR1 LNHDA, CDR2 SQIVND (reference sequence). The chain's CDR3 is CASSPRGTGSQPQHF. The CDR3 DNA sequence: TGTGCCAGTAGCCCCAGGGGGACAGGGTCTCAGCCCCAGCATTTT.

The chain recombines TRBV18 with TRBJ2-7; 7 bases are a match to TRBD2. V lost 2 bases, J lost 6 bases, and 13 bases stayed unmatched. The CDR3 spans 16 residues. The germline V gene encodes CDR1 KGHSH and CDR2 LQKENI. The CDR3 region has the DNA TGTGCCAGCTCACCAGGACTAGTCACATTCCTCTTCGAGCAGTACTTC. Translated: CASSPGLVTFLFEQYF. Combining the CDR3 with reference TRBV18 and TRBJ2-7 gives the whole variable domain NAGVMQNPRHLVRRRGQEARLRCSPMKGHSHVYWYRQLPEEGLKFMVYLQKENIIDESGMPKERFSAEFPKEGPSILRIQQVVRGDSAAYFCASSPGLVTFLFEQYFGPGTRLTVT.

The CDR3: CASSVAGVETQYF. DNA for the CDR3: TGTGCCAGCTCAGTAGCGGGAGTAGAGACCCAGTACTTC. The rearrangement links TRBV6-5 to TRBJ2-5; 9 nucleotides agree with TRBD2. The V and J ends lost 8 bases and 4 bases, in that order; junction bases with no gene match: 5. This CDR3 is 13 amino acids long. Germline CDR1 MNHEY, CDR2 SVGAGI.

The chain carries TRBV27 and TRBJ1-2, with unresolved D. Trimming took off 2 bases at V and 2 bases at J, with 6 bases between the two ends. This CDR3 region has 13 residues. Per the germline V gene, CDR1 is MNHEY and CDR2 is SMNVEV (reference sequence). CDR3 bases: TGTGCCAGCAGTTTAAAGGAGAACTATGGCTACACCTTC. It translates to CASSLKENYGYTF.

CDR3 nucleotide sequence: TGTGCCACCCAGTGGGACAGGCCGAATGTCGATAGCAATCAGCCCCAGCATTTT. Residues: CATQWDRPNVDSNQPQHF. V gene TRBV19 combines with J gene TRBJ1-5; 8 positions agree with TRBD1. The CDR3 runs to 18 residues. Germline assignment: CDR1 LNHDA and CDR2 SQIVND (reference sequence). V lost 10 bases to trimming and J lost 0 bases; unmatched junction nucleotides: 17. Full variable domain (rest looked up from reference TRBV19 and TRBJ1-5): DGGITQSPKYLFRKEGQNVTLSCEQNLNHDAMYWYRQDPGQGLRLIYYSQIVNDFQKGDIAEGYSVSREKKESFPLTVTSAQKNPTAFYLCATQWDRPNVDSNQPQHFGDGTRLSIL.

This chain joins TRBV12-5 and TRBJ1-2; TRBD1 matches 9 bases. Trimming cost V 5 bases and J 7 bases; bases outside gene matches: 11. Per the germline V gene, CDR1 is LGHNT and CDR2 is FRNRAP. The CDR3 sequence is 15 residues long. The CDR3 is CASGPGQGEGVGYTF. CDR3 nucleotide sequence: TGTGCTAGTGGTCCGGGACAGGGCGAAGGCGTTGGCTACACCTTC.

The gene calls are TRBV30 and TRBJ2-7, with D unclear. This CDR3 is built from 12 residues. The V gene's germline CDR1 is GTSNPN and CDR2 SVGIG (reference sequence). Trimming shortened V by 3 bases and J by 3 bases, and 9 bases separated the two germline ends. Written as DNA, the CDR3 is TGTGCCTGGAGGGAGAGTGGCTACGAGCAGTACTTC. It translates to CAWRESGYEQYF.

The V call is TRBV11-2, the J call TRBJ2-1, with 9 bases aligning to TRBD1. This CDR3 is 18 amino acids long. Per germline, CDR1 SGHAT and CDR2 FQNNGV. V lost 1 base, J lost 9 bases, and 16 bases stayed unmatched. The CDR3 sequence is CASSLGVIYRGRVGEQFF. The CDR3 DNA sequence: TGTGCCAGCAGCTTAGGGGTAATTTACAGGGGGCGGGTTGGTGAGCAGTTCTTC. The entire variable domain, with the rest obtained from reference TRBV11-2 and TRBJ2-1, is as follows: EAGVAQSPRYKIIEKRQSVAFWCNPISGHATLYWYQQILGQGPKLLIQFQNNGVVDDSQLPKDRFSAERLKGVDSTLKIQPAKLEDSAVYLCASSLGVIYRGRVGEQFFGPGTRLTVL.

In its sample, this clone was seen once. The chain carries TRBV6-1 and TRBJ2-1, with TRBD1 identical over 9 bases. J lost 0 bases, V lost 2 bases, and 11 bases had no gene match. CDR3 length equals 19 residues. Looked up from germline, CDR1 is MNHNS and CDR2 is SASEGT. CDR3 sequence (DNA): TGTGCCAGCAGTGAACGGAACAGGGGGCTTCCAAGCTCCTACAATGAGCAGTTCTTC. Translation: CASSERNRGLPSSYNEQFF.

V gene TRBV9 combines with J gene TRBJ2-3; maybe TRBD2 (7 bases). Between the trimmed V and J ends, which lost 6 bases and 1 base, there was a span of 21 bases. Germline V gene sequence: CDR1 SGDLS, CDR2 YYNGEE. The CDR3 covers 17 residues. Here the CDR3 reads CASTRGGGGIRTDTQYF. CDR3 coding DNA: TGTGCCAGCACGAGAGGGGGGGGCGGGATCCGCACAGATACGCAGTATTTT. Combining the CDR3 with reference TRBV9 and TRBJ2-3 gives the whole variable domain DSGVTQTPKHLITATGQRVTLRCSPRSGDLSVYWYQQSLDQGLQFLIQYYNGEERAKGNILERFSAQQFPDLHSELNLSSLELGDSALYFCASTRGGGGIRTDTQYFGPGTRLTVL.

This chain links TRBV7-2 with TRBJ2-5; D is undetermined. CDR1 and CDR2 from the germline V gene are SGHTA and FQGNSA. Between the trimmed V and J ends, which lost 7 bases and 4 bases, there was a span of 13 bases. The CDR3 consists of 13 residues. CDR3 sequence (DNA): TGTGCCAGCACCCACTACACTGGAGAGACCCAGTACTTC. This translates into CASTHYTGETQYF.

The chain couples TRBV5-6 to TRBJ2-3, with 7 bases lining up with TRBD1. The CDR3 loop spans 13 amino acids. Trimming removed 4 bases from V and 6 bases from J; junction bases left unmatched: 5. CDR1 is SGHDT and CDR2 is YYEEEE in the germline V gene. CDR3 DNA: TGTGCCAGCAGCAAGGGGGCCGCGGATACGCAGTATTTT. Translating it yields CASSKGAADTQYF.

This clone appeared a single time. The chain combines TRBV5-4 with TRBJ1-1, with 8 bases fitting TRBD1. From germline, CDR1 is SGHNT and CDR2 YYREEE (reference sequence). The CDR3 contains 14 residues. V gave up 5 bases and J gave up 5 bases; unmatched junction bases: 8. The CDR3 loop is CASRYTGGSTEAFF. The CDR3 region has the DNA TGTGCCAGCAGATACACAGGGGGGAGTACTGAAGCTTTCTTT.